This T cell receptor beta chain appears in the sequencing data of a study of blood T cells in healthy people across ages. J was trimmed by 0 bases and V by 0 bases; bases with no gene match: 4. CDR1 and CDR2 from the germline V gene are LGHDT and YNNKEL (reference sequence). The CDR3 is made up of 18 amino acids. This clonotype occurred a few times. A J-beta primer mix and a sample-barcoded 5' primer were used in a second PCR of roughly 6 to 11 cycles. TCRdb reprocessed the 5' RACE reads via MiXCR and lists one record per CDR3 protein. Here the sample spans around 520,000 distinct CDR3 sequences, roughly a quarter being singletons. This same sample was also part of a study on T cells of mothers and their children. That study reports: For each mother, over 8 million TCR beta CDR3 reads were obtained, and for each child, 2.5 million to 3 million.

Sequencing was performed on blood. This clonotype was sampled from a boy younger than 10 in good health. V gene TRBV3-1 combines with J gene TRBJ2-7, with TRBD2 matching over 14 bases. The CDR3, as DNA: TGTGCCAGCAGCCAAGATCGGGGACTAGCGGGAGCCTCCTACGAGCAGTACTTC. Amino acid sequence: CASSQDRGLAGASYEQYF.